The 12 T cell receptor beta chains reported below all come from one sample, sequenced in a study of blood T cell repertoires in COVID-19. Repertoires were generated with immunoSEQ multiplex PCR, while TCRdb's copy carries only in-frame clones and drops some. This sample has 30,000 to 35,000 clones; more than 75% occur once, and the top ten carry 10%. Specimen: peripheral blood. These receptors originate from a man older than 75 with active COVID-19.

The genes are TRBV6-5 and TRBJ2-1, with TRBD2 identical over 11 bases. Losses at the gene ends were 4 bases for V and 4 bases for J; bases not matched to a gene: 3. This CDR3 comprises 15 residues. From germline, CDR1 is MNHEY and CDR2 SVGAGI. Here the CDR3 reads CASSFLAGGYNEQFF. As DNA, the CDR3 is TGTGCCAGCAGTTTTCTAGCGGGAGGTTACAATGAGCAGTTCTTC.

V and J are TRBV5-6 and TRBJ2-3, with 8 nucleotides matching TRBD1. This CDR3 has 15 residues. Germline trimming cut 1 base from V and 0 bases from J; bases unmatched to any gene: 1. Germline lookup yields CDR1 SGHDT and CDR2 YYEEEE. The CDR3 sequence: CASSLTGGSTDTQYF. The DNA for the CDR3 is TGTGCCAGCAGCTTGACAGGGGGTAGCACAGATACGCAGTATTTT.

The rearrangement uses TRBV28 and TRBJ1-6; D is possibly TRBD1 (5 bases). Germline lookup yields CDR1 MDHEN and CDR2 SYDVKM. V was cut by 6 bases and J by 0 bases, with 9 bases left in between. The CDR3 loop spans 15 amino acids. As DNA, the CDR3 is TGTGCCAGCAGACCAGGGAACTCCTATAATTCACCCCTCCACTTT. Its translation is CASRPGNSYNSPLHF. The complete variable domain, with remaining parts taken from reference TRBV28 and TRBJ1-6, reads DVKVTQSSRYLVKRTGEKVFLECVQDMDHENMFWYRQDPGLGLRLIYFSYDVKMKEKGDIPEGYSVSREKKERFSLILESASTNQTSMYLCASRPGNSYNSPLHFGNGTRLTVT.

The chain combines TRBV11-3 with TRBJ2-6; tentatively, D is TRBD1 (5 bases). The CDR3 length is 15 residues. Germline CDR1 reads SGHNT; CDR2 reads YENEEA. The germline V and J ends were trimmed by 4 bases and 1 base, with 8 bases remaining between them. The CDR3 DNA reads TGTGCCAGCAGCTCCAGGGAATCTGGGGCCAACGTCCTGACTTTC. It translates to CASSSRESGANVLTF.

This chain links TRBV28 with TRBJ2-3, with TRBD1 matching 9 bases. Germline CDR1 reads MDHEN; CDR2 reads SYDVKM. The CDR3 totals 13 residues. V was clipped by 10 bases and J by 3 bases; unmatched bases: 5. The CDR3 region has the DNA TGTGCCATCGGACAGGGGATAACAGATACGCAGTATTTT. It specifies CAIGQGITDTQYF.

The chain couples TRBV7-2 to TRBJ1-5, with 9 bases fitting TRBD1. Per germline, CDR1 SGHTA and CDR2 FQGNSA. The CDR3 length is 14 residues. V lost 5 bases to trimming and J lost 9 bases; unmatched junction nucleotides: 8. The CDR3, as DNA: TGTGCCAGCAGCGACGGACAGGGGCGCTGGCCCCAGCATTTT. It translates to CASSDGQGRWPQHF.

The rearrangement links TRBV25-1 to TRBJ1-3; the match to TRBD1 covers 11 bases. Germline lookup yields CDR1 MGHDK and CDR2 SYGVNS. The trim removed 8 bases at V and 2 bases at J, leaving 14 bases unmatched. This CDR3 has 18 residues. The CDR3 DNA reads TGTGCCAGCTGCGTCCCGGGACAGGGGGTGGGTACTGGAAACACCATATATTTT. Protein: CASCVPGQGVGTGNTIYF.

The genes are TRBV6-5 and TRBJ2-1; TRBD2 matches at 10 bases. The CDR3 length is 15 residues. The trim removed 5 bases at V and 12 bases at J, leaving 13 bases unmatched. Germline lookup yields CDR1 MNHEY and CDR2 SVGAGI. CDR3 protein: CASSSNPGLAMGQFF. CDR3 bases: TGTGCCAGCAGTAGCAACCCGGGACTAGCGATGGGGCAGTTCTTC.

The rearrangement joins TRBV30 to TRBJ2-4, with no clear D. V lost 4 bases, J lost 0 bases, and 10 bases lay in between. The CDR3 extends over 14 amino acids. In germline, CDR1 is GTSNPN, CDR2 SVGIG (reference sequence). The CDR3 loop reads CAWTDGVAKNIQYF. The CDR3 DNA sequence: TGTGCCTGGACCGACGGAGTAGCCAAAAACATTCAGTACTTC.

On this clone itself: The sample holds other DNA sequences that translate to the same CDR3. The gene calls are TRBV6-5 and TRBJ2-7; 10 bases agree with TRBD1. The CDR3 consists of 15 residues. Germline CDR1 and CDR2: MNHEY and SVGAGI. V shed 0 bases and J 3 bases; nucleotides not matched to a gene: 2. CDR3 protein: CASSYSTGGDYEQYF. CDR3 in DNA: TGTGCCAGCAGTTACTCGACAGGGGGCGACTACGAGCAGTACTTC.

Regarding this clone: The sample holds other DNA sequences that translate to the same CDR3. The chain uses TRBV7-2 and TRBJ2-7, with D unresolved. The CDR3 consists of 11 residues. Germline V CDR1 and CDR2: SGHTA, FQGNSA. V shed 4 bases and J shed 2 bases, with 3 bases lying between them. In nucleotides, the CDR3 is TGTGCCAGCAGCTCAACCTACGAGCAGTACTTC. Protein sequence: CASSSTYEQYF.

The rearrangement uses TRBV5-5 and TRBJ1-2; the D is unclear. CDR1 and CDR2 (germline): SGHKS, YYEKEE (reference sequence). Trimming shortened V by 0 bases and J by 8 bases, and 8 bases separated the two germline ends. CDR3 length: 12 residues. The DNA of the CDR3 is TGTGCCAGCAGCTTGGAGGCTAGCGGCTACACCTTC. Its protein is CASSLEASGYTF. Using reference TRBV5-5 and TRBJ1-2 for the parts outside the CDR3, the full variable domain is DAGVTQSPTHLIKTRGQQVTLRCSPISGHKSVSWYQQVLGQGPQFIFQYYEKEERGRGNFPDRFSARQFPNYSSELNVNALLLGDSALYLCASSLEASGYTFGSGTRLTVV.